This is a list of T cell receptor beta chains from one sample in a study of ipilimumab plus nivolumab after autologous stem cell transplantation. TCRdb's table, derived via immunoSEQ multiplex PCR, lists solely in-frame clones and lacks some. Of approximately 9,800 clones in the sample, about 81% were seen once. This material consisted of PBMCs, taken in a trial of ipilimumab plus nivolumab as post-transplant consolidation. The receptors derive from a male donor with diffuse large B-cell lymphoma. The CDR3 runs from the conserved cysteine through the conserved F or W. Each record gives: J gene, D gene, clone size, V gene, CDR3 protein, CDR3 DNA. The D gene is left open where the match is weak. Rows may omit the clone size; those that give it use once, few, many or a size class.

TRBJ2-3	TRBD2	once	TRBV13	CASSLAGGSTDTQYF	TGTGCCAGCAGCTTAGCGGGGGGTAGCACAGATACGCAGTATTTT
TRBJ1-6	.	few	TRBV14	CASSHDNSPLHF	TGTGCCAGCAGCCATGATAATTCACCCCTCCACTTT
TRBJ1-6	.	.	TRBV25-1	CASSEFGASPLHF	TGTGCCAGCAGTGAATTTGGGGCATCACCCCTCCACTTT
TRBJ1-5	.	few	TRBV19	CASHLTGNNQPQHF	TGTGCCAGCCACCTGACAGGAAACAATCAGCCCCAGCATTTT
TRBJ1-1	.	.	TRBV4-1	CASSQDDPGRTEAFF	TGCGCCAGCAGCCAAGATGATCCGGGTAGGACTGAAGCTTTCTTT
TRBJ2-7	TRBD2	.	TRBV7-8	CASSFLTSGASYEQYF	TGTGCCAGCAGCTTTCTCACTAGCGGAGCATCCTACGAGCAGTACTTC
TRBJ1-1	.	once	TRBV9	CASSVGSFPGTEAFF	TGTGCCAGCAGCGTAGGGAGCTTCCCGGGCACTGAAGCTTTCTTT
TRBJ2-1	TRBD2	.	TRBV27	CASSFGLAVYNEQFF	TGTGCCAGCAGTTTCGGACTAGCGGTCTACAATGAGCAGTTCTTC
TRBJ1-2	TRBD1	large	TRBV7-3	CASSFQGAQPIELGGYTF	TGTGCCAGCAGCTTTCAGGGGGCGCAGCCAATTGAGCTCGGTGGCTACACCTTC
TRBJ1-1	.	.	TRBV13	CASSLFVGATEAFF	TGTGCCAGCAGCTTATTTGTTGGGGCCACTGAAGCTTTCTTT
TRBJ2-7	.	.	TRBV28	CASSFDGGYPYEQYF	TGTGCCAGCAGTTTCGACGGGGGCTACCCCTACGAGCAGTACTTC
TRBJ1-3	TRBD1	.	TRBV6-1	CASGRGYSSGNTIYF	TGTGCCAGCGGCAGGGGGTACAGCTCTGGAAACACCATATATTTT
TRBJ1-6	.	.	TRBV7-6	CASSLGQNNSPLHF	TGTGCCAGCAGCTTAGGCCAGAACAATTCACCCCTCCACTTT
TRBJ1-1	TRBD1	.	TRBV9	CASSRQGGSGTEAFF	TGTGCCAGCAGCCGACAGGGGGGGAGTGGCACTGAAGCTTTCTTT
TRBJ2-3	TRBD2	.	TRBV7-6	CASSLVGGGLTDTQYF	TGTGCCAGCAGCTTAGTTGGGGGGGGACTCACAGATACGCAGTATTTT
TRBJ2-5	TRBD1	.	TRBV5-6	CASTVLTGGETQYF	TGTGCCAGCACCGTACTGACAGGGGGAGAGACCCAGTACTTC
TRBJ2-1	.	.	TRBV2	CASSEAYTRGRIHEQFF	TGTGCCAGCAGTGAAGCGTATACCCGGGGGCGCATCCATGAGCAGTTCTTC
TRBJ2-1	.	.	TRBV4-3	CASSQGRGTEQFF	TGCGCCAGCAGCCAAGGGAGGGGAACTGAGCAGTTCTTC
TRBJ2-1	TRBD1	.	TRBV16	CASSHGRDRVYNEQFF	TGTGCCAGCAGCCATGGTAGGGACAGGGTCTACAATGAGCAGTTCTTC
TRBJ2-6	.	.	TRBV21-1	CASSKDLGQDDSGANVLTF	TGTGCCAGCAGCAAAGATCTCGGACAGGATGACTCTGGGGCCAACGTCCTGACTTTC
TRBJ2-3	TRBD2	.	TRBV5-1	CASSLPSSGLGSDTQYF	TGCGCCAGCAGCTTGCCCTCTAGCGGGCTAGGGTCAGATACGCAGTATTTT
TRBJ2-7	TRBD1	.	TRBV5-4	CASSKPGQGTYEQYF	TGTGCCAGCAGCAAACCGGGACAGGGCACCTACGAGCAGTACTTC
TRBJ2-7	TRBD2	.	TRBV19	CASSEGPGLAFHEQYF	TGTGCCAGTAGCGAGGGACCGGGACTAGCCTTCCACGAGCAGTACTTC
TRBJ2-3	.	.	TRBV23-1	CASSQLQASQYF	TGCGCCAGCAGTCAACTACAGGCCTCGCAGTATTTT
TRBJ1-2	.	.	TRBV28	CASRYQGSGGYTF	TGTGCCAGCCGTTACCAGGGGTCAGGCGGCTACACCTTC
TRBJ2-3	.	.	TRBV5-1	CASSPGPGNTQYF	TGCGCCAGCAGCCCTGGACCGGGGAATACGCAGTATTTT
TRBJ1-6	.	.	TRBV11-2	CASSLEGYNSPLHF	TGTGCCAGCAGCTTAGAGGGTTATAATTCACCCCTCCACTTT
TRBJ2-5	TRBD1	.	TRBV9	CASSESVTGPQETQYF	TGTGCCAGCAGCGAGTCGGTGACAGGGCCCCAAGAGACCCAGTACTTC
TRBJ2-7	.	.	TRBV7-2	CASSSPDSYEQYF	TGTGCCAGCAGCTCACCGGACAGCTACGAGCAGTACTTC
TRBJ2-3	TRBD2	.	TRBV7-8	CASSPASGGRLYF	TGTGCCAGCAGCCCAGCTAGCGGGGGGCGACTCTATTTT
TRBJ1-1	TRBD1	few	TRBV5-1	CASSQTGTEAFF	TGCGCCAGCAGCCAGACAGGGACTGAAGCTTTCTTT
TRBJ2-2	.	.	TRBV5-8	CASSLEPFGAGELFF	TGTGCCAGCAGCCTTGAGCCCTTTGGGGCCGGGGAGCTGTTTTTT
TRBJ2-1	.	.	TRBV29-1	CSVDGRIYNEQFF	TGCAGCGTTGACGGACGGATCTACAATGAGCAGTTCTTC
TRBJ1-1	.	.	TRBV28	CASYNLDLGTKAFF	TGTGCCAGTTACAACCTAGACCTGGGGACTAAAGCTTTCTTT
TRBJ2-1	TRBD1	.	TRBV11-3	CASSPTGTGFYNEQFF	TGTGCCAGCAGCCCGACAGGGACGGGGTTTTACAATGAGCAGTTCTTC
TRBJ1-2	TRBD1	medium-sized	TRBV5-1	CASSLVRTGGAEDGYTF	TGCGCCAGCAGCCTCGTCAGGACAGGGGGCGCAGAGGATGGCTACACCTTC
TRBJ2-1	.	once	TRBV5-8	CASSLVGGYYNEQFF	TGTGCCAGCAGCTTAGTGGGGGGTTACTACAATGAGCAGTTCTTC
TRBJ1-4	TRBD1	.	TRBV11-2	CASSPQGVGSEKLFF	TGTGCCAGCAGCCCACAGGGGGTTGGGAGTGAAAAACTGTTTTTT
TRBJ1-3	TRBD1	.	TRBV7-2	CASSLSTGGNTIYF	TGTGCCAGCAGCTTGTCGACAGGGGGAAACACCATATATTTT
TRBJ2-1	.	.	TRBV5-1	CASSLGTYNEQFF	TGCGCCAGCAGCTTGGGGACATACAATGAGCAGTTCTTC
TRBJ2-1	.	.	TRBV6-5	CASSYLDEQFF	TGTGCCAGCAGTTACTTGGATGAGCAGTTCTTC
TRBJ2-1	.	once	TRBV7-9	CASSKQADNEQFF	TGTGCTAGCAGCAAACAAGCCGACAATGAGCAGTTCTTC